The 5 T cell receptor beta chains reported below all come from one sample, sequenced in a study of blood T cell dynamics during melanoma immunotherapy. Stated time point: pre-treatment baseline. This table comes from immunoSEQ multiplex PCR, and its TCRdb copy is limited to in-frame clones, with some not included. The sample contains around 13,000 clones, 70% to 85% of which appear only once. Material: blood, obtained from a patient treated with checkpoint blockade. These receptors were taken from a human donor with melanoma.

The chain joins TRBV23-1 to TRBJ2-7, with D hard to call. TRBV23-1 is classed as an ORF, of uncertain function. The V gene lost 2 bases and the J gene lost 0 bases, with 17 bases spanning the gap. The CDR3 runs to 17 residues. The CDR3 bases are TGCGCCAGCAGTCAAATGTCCGACGACCCGAGCTCCTACGAGCAGTACTTC. Residues: CASSQMSDDPSSYEQYF.

The V call is TRBV19, the J call TRBJ2-7, with D tentatively TRBD1 (5 bases). The CDR3 consists of 14 residues. V was shortened by 3 bases and J by 3 bases, with 12 bases between the two germline ends. The germline gives CDR1 LNHDA, CDR2 SQIVND (reference sequence). In DNA, the CDR3 is TGTGCCAGTAGTATGTCAGGGCAAGGCTACGAGCAGTACTTC. It yields the protein CASSMSGQGYEQYF.

The table lists this clone with a count of one. The chain couples TRBV5-1 to TRBJ2-7; no clear D gene. The CDR3 is made up of 14 amino acids. Germline V gene sequence: CDR1 SGHRS, CDR2 YFSETQ. V was cut by 1 base and J by 3 bases, with 11 bases left in between. CDR3 loop: CASSLTPGNYEQYF. CDR3 DNA: TGCGCCAGCAGCTTGACTCCAGGCAACTACGAGCAGTACTTC.

The chain carries TRBV13 and TRBJ2-1; D call uncertain. From germline, CDR1 is PRHDT and CDR2 FYEKMQ (reference sequence). The CDR3 extends over 13 amino acids. Deletions cut 5 bases from V and 3 bases from J, with 8 bases between. DNA of the CDR3: TGTGCCAGCAGCCCGGCCTACTACAATGAGCAGTTCTTC. Its protein is CASSPAYYNEQFF.

The V and J genes are TRBV19 and TRBJ2-1, with D unclear. Trimming took off 4 bases at V and 7 bases at J, with 5 bases between the two ends. In germline, CDR1 is LNHDA, CDR2 SQIVND (reference sequence). The CDR3 totals 11 residues. Here the CDR3 reads CASSNYNEQFF. The CDR3 DNA reads TGTGCCAGTAGTAACTATAATGAGCAGTTCTTC.